This TCR beta chain was observed in a study of OX40 agonist ivuxolimab in advanced cancers. In the study overall: Partial responses were achieved by three patients: one hepatocellular carcinoma, two cutaneous melanoma. Study results and limitations: Partial responders at 0.1-3.0 mg/kg had among the lowest clonal expansion. Researchers did not determine the expanded peripheral T cells' antigen specificity. CD4+ T cells averaged fewer expanded clones than CD8+ T cells.

Sequenced by immunoSEQ multiplex PCR; TCRdb stores in-frame clones only, minus some. The top ten hold over 9.5% of the sample, which has roughly 72,000 clones, 89% seen once. Details on this clone: Its matching antigen is unknown.

The V and J ends lost 3 bases and 4 bases respectively, with 10 bases between them. The CDR3 consists of 13 residues. CDR1 is SGDLS and CDR2 is YYNGEE in the germline V gene. V is TRBV9 and J is TRBJ1-2; D possibly corresponds to TRBD1 (5 bases). The TCR originated in an adult with an advanced solid tumor such as melanoma, head and neck, liver or kidney cancer. The material sequenced was CD4+ or CD8+ T cells sorted from blood, taken in a trial of the OX40 agonist ivuxolimab. CDR3: CASSGRGVYGYTF. The CDR3 region has the DNA TGTGCCAGCAGCGGTAGGGGAGTCTATGGCTACACCTTC.